These 29 T cell receptor beta chains were all obtained from the same sample, sequenced in a study of blood T cell repertoires in COVID-19. The protocol was immunoSEQ multiplex PCR, while the TCRdb copy is restricted to in-frame clones and leaves out a portion. Found here are 240,000 or so clones, roughly four fifths of them singletons; the top ten hold around 3.3%. Sequencing was carried out using peripheral blood. The receptor set was obtained from a woman younger than 35 with acute or convalescent COVID-19.

This clone has a handful of counts. This sequence joins TRBV5-5 and TRBJ2-2; 8 nucleotides line up with TRBD2. The CDR3 spans 14 residues. Trimming removed 4 bases from V and 3 bases from J; junction bases left unmatched: 2. CDR1 SGHKS and CDR2 YYEKEE come from the germline V gene (reference sequence). The CDR3 region is CASSPGLDTGELFF. Here the CDR3 DNA reads TGTGCCAGCAGCCCGGGACTAGACACCGGGGAGCTGTTTTTT.

This clone was detected only once. The junction does not match germline at one end; this may be a read error. The chain joins TRBV10-3 to TRBJ2-1, with 14 bases matching TRBD2. Per germline, CDR1 ENHRY and CDR2 SYGVKD. The CDR3 runs 18 residues. CDR3 region: CAICEDSWGLAGVNEQFF. DNA of the CDR3: TGTGCCATCTGTGAAGACTCTTGGGGACTAGCGGGAGTCAATGAGCAGTTCTTC.

V and J are TRBV30 and TRBJ1-4; TRBD1 agrees at 7 bases. CDR1 and CDR2 (germline): GTSNPN, SVGIG (reference sequence). V shed 0 bases and J 13 bases; nucleotides not matched to a gene: 11. The CDR3 is 14 amino acids. The CDR3 region is CAWSVPTGSHGLFF. The DNA of the CDR3 is TGTGCCTGGAGTGTACCGACAGGGTCACACGGACTGTTTTTT.

The genes are TRBV18 and TRBJ2-2, with 8 bases lining up with TRBD2. Germline-derived CDR1 and CDR2 are KGHSH and LQKENI. The CDR3 is 18 amino acids. Trimming took 2 bases from V and 4 from J; bases not matched to a gene: 12. The CDR3 loop reads CASSPFPDGRAFTGELFF. In nucleotides, the CDR3 is TGTGCCAGCTCACCATTTCCCGACGGGAGGGCCTTCACCGGGGAGCTGTTTTTT.

The chain combines TRBV7-9 with TRBJ1-1, with 7 nucleotides matching TRBD1. J gave up 12 bases and V 3 bases, and 13 bases lay outside the gene matches. The germline V gene encodes CDR1 SEHNR and CDR2 FQNEAQ (reference sequence). The CDR3 sequence is 14 residues long. CDR3 in DNA: TGTGCCAGCAGCTTCGACAGGGACCCCATTCTACCTTTCTTT. Protein sequence: CASSFDRDPILPFF.

The chain combines TRBV5-1 with TRBJ1-2; 12 nucleotides align to TRBD1. V trimming: 0 bases; J trimming: 3 bases; junction bases outside the gene matches: 12. This CDR3 is built from 19 residues. In germline, CDR1 is SGHRS, CDR2 YFSETQ. The CDR3: CASSLAYKGQGAKDYGYTF. The CDR3 DNA reads as TGCGCCAGCAGCTTGGCCTATAAGGGACAGGGGGCGAAGGACTATGGCTACACCTTC.

The V and J genes are TRBV3-1 (or the pseudogene TRBV3-2) and TRBJ2-5; 12 bases map to TRBD2. The germline CDR1 and CDR2 sequences are LGHDT and YNNKEL (reference sequence). This CDR3 has 16 residues. Trimming cost V 5 bases and J 4 bases; bases outside gene matches: 8. The CDR3 region is CASSEMTSGRRETQYF. CDR3 sequence (DNA): TGTGCCAGCAGCGAAATGACTAGCGGGAGACGAGAGACCCAGTACTTC.

The chain recombines TRBV28 with TRBJ2-7, with 9 bases that match TRBD2. The CDR3 runs 15 residues. Germline V CDR1 and CDR2: MDHEN, SYDVKM. V was clipped by 5 bases and J by 6 bases; unmatched bases: 11. This CDR3 is CASSISGTSSPEQYF. CDR3 nucleotides: TGTGCCAGCAGTATCTCTGGGACTAGCTCCCCCGAGCAGTACTTC.

This chain joins TRBV6-2 or TRBV6-3 and TRBJ1-2; 7 nucleotides align to TRBD1. The CDR3 totals 13 residues. Looked up from germline, CDR1 is MNHEY and CDR2 is SVGEGT. J was trimmed by 8 bases and V by 2 bases; bases with no gene match: 5. The CDR3 loop is CASSYEGARGYTF. For the CDR3, the DNA is TGTGCCAGCAGTTACGAGGGGGCTCGCGGCTACACCTTC.

The V gene is TRBV27, the J gene TRBJ2-7; 10 bases are shared with TRBD2. Germline lookup yields CDR1 MNHEY and CDR2 SMNVEV (reference sequence). The CDR3 extends over 15 amino acids. Trimming at V came to 5 bases and at J to 7 bases, leaving 11 bases not matched to a gene. This CDR3 is CASSASSGRIWEQYF. In DNA, the CDR3 is TGTGCCAGCAGTGCCTCTAGCGGGAGAATCTGGGAGCAGTACTTC.

The J gene is TRBJ2-1, the V gene TRBV20-1, with D hard to call. V was clipped by 1 base and J by 6 bases, with 4 bases between them. The length of the CDR3 is 11 residues. Germline V lookup: CDR1 DFQATT, CDR2 SNEGSKA (reference sequence). The CDR3 region has the DNA TGCAGTGCTAGAGGGCTCAATGAGCAGTTCTTC. This translates into CSARGLNEQFF.

The chain joins TRBV30 to TRBJ1-2, with D tentatively TRBD1 (6 bases). The V end was cut by 0 bases, the J end by 3 bases, with 17 bases between. The CDR3 length is 16 residues. CDR1 is GTSNPN and CDR2 is SVGIG in the germline V gene (reference sequence). CDR3 sequence reads: CAWSVVQGEGDYGYTF. The CDR3 DNA reads as TGTGCCTGGAGTGTCGTACAGGGTGAAGGGGACTATGGCTACACCTTC. The full variable domain, in which reference TRBV30 and TRBJ1-2 provide the parts outside the CDR3, is SQTIHQWPATLVQPVGSPLSLECTVEGTSNPNLYWYRQAAGRGLQLLFYSVGIGQISSEVPQNLSASRPQDRQFILSSKKLLLSDSGFYLCAWSVVQGEGDYGYTFGSGTRLTVV.

The table lists this clone with many counts. At the DNA level, this CDR3 is encoded by other sequences in the same sample as well. The V gene is TRBV27, the J gene TRBJ2-3; D remains unclear. CDR1 is MNHEY and CDR2 is SMNVEV in the germline V gene (reference sequence). There are 13 residues in the CDR3. The V end lost 3 bases, the J end lost 0 bases, and 4 bases lay between the germline ends. The CDR3 DNA is TGTGCCAGCAGTTTGTCTAGCACAGATACGCAGTATTTT. Protein: CASSLSSTDTQYF.

This clone has just a few counts. This CDR3 reads CASGSGSTGELFF. CDR3 bases: TGTGCCAGCGGTAGCGGGAGCACCGGGGAGCTGTTTTTT. This rearrangement joins TRBV6-6 to TRBJ2-2; 9 bases are a match to TRBD2. The germline V gene encodes CDR1 MNHNY and CDR2 SVGAGI (reference sequence). The CDR3 is 13 residues long. Losses at the gene ends were 8 bases for V and 4 bases for J; bases not matched to a gene: 2.

V and J are TRBV4-1 and TRBJ1-4; 12 positions match TRBD1. V gave up 0 bases and J gave up 12 bases; unmatched junction bases: 8. This CDR3 contains 16 residues. Germline CDR1 is MGHRA and CDR2 is YSYEKL. The CDR3: CASSQDPGTGGTELFF. CDR3 coding DNA: TGCGCCAGCAGCCAAGACCCCGGGACAGGGGGCACGGAACTGTTTTTT.

The chain has TRBV4-3 and TRBJ2-2; the match to TRBD1 covers 7 bases. The germline V gene encodes CDR1 LGHNA and CDR2 YSLEER. V lost 6 bases and J lost 7; bases outside the gene matches: 20. The CDR3 spans 18 residues. This CDR3 is CASRPDIVDRVRRGELFF. The CDR3, as DNA: TGCGCCAGCAGACCCGACATTGTTGACAGGGTGCGACGCGGGGAGCTGTTTTTT.

This rearrangement joins TRBV6-4 to TRBJ1-2, with D possibly TRBD1 on 5 matching bases. The CDR3 length is 14 residues. The germline gives CDR1 MRHNA, CDR2 SNTAGT. Trimming took 7 bases from V and 12 from J, leaving 24 bases between them. The CDR3 DNA reads TGTGCCAGCAAGAAAAGGACAAGTCCCCATAAGGACACCTTC. Encoded protein: CASKKRTSPHKDTF.

The chain uses TRBV5-4 and TRBJ1-6, with unresolved D. Looked up from germline, CDR1 is SGHNT and CDR2 is YYREEE (reference sequence). The CDR3 totals 14 residues. The V end was cut by 1 base, the J end by 5 bases, with 7 bases between. The CDR3 nucleotides read TGTGCCAGCAGCTTGACAGCCAATAATTCACCCCTCCACTTT. Its translation is CASSLTANNSPLHF.

In its sample, this clone was seen a few times. The chain has TRBV24-1 and TRBJ2-2, with 9 bases fitting TRBD1. The CDR3 is 15 residues long. The ends lost 6 bases at V and 0 bases at J; junction bases unmatched: 1. Per the germline V gene, CDR1 is KGHDR and CDR2 is SFDVKD. CDR3: CATSRTGANTGELFF. CDR3 DNA sequence: TGTGCCACCAGTAGGACAGGGGCGAACACCGGGGAGCTGTTTTTT.

The rearrangement joins TRBV7-2 to TRBJ2-7; 9 positions agree with TRBD2. V trimming: 5 bases; J trimming: 4 bases; junction bases outside the gene matches: 9. The CDR3 length is 15 residues. CDR1 is SGHTA, CDR2 FQGNSA, per germline. The CDR3: CASSPAGTSLYEQYF. The CDR3 DNA is TGTGCCAGCAGCCCAGCCGGGACTAGCTTGTACGAGCAGTACTTC.

This clone is a singleton in its sample. The rearrangement links TRBV7-2 to TRBJ2-1; D perhaps matches TRBD1 (6 bases). This CDR3 is 13 amino acids long. Germline loops: CDR1 SGHTA, CDR2 FQGNSA. The V end lost 2 bases, the J end lost 7 bases, and 9 bases lay between the germline ends. This CDR3 is CASSLPQGNEQFF. The CDR3, as DNA: TGTGCCAGCAGCTTACCCCAGGGGAATGAGCAGTTCTTC.

This chain links TRBV7-3 with TRBJ2-1, with TRBD2 matching over 11 bases. This CDR3 contains 15 residues. CDR1 SGHTA and CDR2 FQGTGA come from the germline V gene. Trimming removed 5 bases from V and 4 bases from J; junction bases left unmatched: 4. CDR3 nucleotide sequence: TGTGCCAGCAGCCCTATAGCGGGAGGGTACAATGAGCAGTTCTTC. Protein: CASSPIAGGYNEQFF.

V usage is TRBV19 and J usage is TRBJ2-2, with D possibly matching TRBD2 (6 bases). CDR3 length equals 15 residues. Trimming cost V 4 bases and J 6 bases, with 15 bases left between them. Looked up from germline, CDR1 is LNHDA and CDR2 is SQIVND (reference sequence). The CDR3 protein is CASSRPGLASGELFF. CDR3 DNA: TGTGCCAGTAGTAGGCCGGGACTGGCATCCGGGGAGCTGTTTTTT.

The CDR3 protein is CASSLGASGRDTGELFF. The CDR3 nucleotides are TGTGCCAGCAGCTTAGGGGCTAGCGGGAGAGACACCGGGGAGCTGTTTTTT. The genes are TRBV11-2 and TRBJ2-2; TRBD2 matches at 10 bases. Germline V gene data show CDR1 as SGHAT and CDR2 as FQNNGV. The J segment lost 3 bases and the V segment lost 1 base, leaving 5 bases of the junction unmatched. The CDR3 runs 17 residues.

The chain has TRBV4-3 and TRBJ1-2; D is possibly TRBD1 (6 bases). The CDR3 is made up of 15 amino acids. Trimming took off 5 bases at V and 2 bases at J, with 15 bases between the two ends. In germline, CDR1 is LGHNA, CDR2 YSLEER. CDR3: CASSFQQGQNYGYTF. CDR3 bases: TGCGCCAGCAGCTTCCAACAGGGACAAAACTATGGCTACACCTTC.

As to this clone: In the same sample, other DNA sequences code for this CDR3. This chain links TRBV5-1 with TRBJ1-5, with unresolved D. The germline V gene encodes CDR1 SGHRS and CDR2 YFSETQ. Deletions cut 4 bases from V and 1 base from J, with 9 bases between. The CDR3 runs to 14 residues. CDR3 loop: CASSPSGSNQPQHF. The CDR3 DNA reads TGCGCCAGCAGCCCATCCGGGAGCAATCAGCCCCAGCATTTT.

The V and J genes are TRBV28 and TRBJ2-7; 11 nucleotides align to TRBD1. This CDR3 has 14 residues. Germline loops: CDR1 MDHEN, CDR2 SYDVKM. V trimming: 1 base; J trimming: 5 bases; junction bases outside the gene matches: 1. CDR3 sequence: CASSLLGQGDEQYF. The CDR3 coding sequence is TGTGCCAGCAGTTTATTGGGACAGGGGGACGAGCAGTACTTC.

The rearrangement joins TRBV7-2 to TRBJ1-6; D ambiguous. The CDR3 has 16 amino acids. CDR1 is SGHTA and CDR2 is FQGNSA in the germline V gene. Deletions cut 1 base from V and 9 bases from J, with 16 bases between. Here the CDR3 DNA reads TGTGCCAGCAGCTTAGTTCCCGTCTCCAGCGGTTCACCCCTCCACTTT. The encoded protein is CASSLVPVSSGSPLHF.

The chain has TRBV27 and TRBJ1-2; weak D call: TRBD1 (5 bases). The CDR3 runs 15 residues. V lost 3 bases and J lost 6, with 17 bases in between. The germline V gene has CDR1 MNHEY and CDR2 SMNVEV (reference sequence). DNA for the CDR3: TGTGCCAGCAGTTTCCTCTGGGGGGAGAAGGATGGCTACACCTTC. This gives the protein CASSFLWGEKDGYTF.